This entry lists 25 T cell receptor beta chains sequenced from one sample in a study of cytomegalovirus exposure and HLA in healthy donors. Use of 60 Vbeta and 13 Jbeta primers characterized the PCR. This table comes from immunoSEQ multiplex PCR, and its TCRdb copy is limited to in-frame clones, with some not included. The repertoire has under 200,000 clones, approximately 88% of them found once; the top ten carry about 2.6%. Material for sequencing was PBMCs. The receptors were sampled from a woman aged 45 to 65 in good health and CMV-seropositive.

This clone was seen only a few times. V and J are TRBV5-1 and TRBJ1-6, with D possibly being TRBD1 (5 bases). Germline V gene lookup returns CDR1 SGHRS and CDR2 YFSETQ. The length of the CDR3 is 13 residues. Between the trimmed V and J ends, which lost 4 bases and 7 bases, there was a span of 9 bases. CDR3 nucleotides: TGCGCCAGCAGCCGTGACAGAAATTCACCCCTCCACTTT. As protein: CASSRDRNSPLHF.

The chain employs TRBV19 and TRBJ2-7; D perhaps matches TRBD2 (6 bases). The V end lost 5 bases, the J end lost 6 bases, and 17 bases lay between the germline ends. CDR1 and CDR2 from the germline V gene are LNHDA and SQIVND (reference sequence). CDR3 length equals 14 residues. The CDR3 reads CASSVAGRAAEQYF. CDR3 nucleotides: TGTGCCAGTAGTGTCGCGGGAAGGGCAGCCGAGCAGTACTTC. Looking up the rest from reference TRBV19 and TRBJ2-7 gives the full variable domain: DGGITQSPKYLFRKEGQNVTLSCEQNLNHDAMYWYRQDPGQGLRLIYYSQIVNDFQKGDIAEGYSVSREKKESFPLTVTSAQKNPTAFYLCASSVAGRAAEQYFGPGTRLTVT.

The CDR3 DNA reads as TGTGCCAGCAGTCAGAGACAGGGGGCAGCAGATACGCAGTATTTT. Amino acid sequence: CASSQRQGAADTQYF. The chain links TRBV6-5 to TRBJ2-3; 10 bases agree with TRBD1. The CDR3 extends over 15 amino acids. J was trimmed by 4 bases and V by 5 bases; bases with no gene match: 6. Looked up from germline, CDR1 is MNHEY and CDR2 is SVGAGI.

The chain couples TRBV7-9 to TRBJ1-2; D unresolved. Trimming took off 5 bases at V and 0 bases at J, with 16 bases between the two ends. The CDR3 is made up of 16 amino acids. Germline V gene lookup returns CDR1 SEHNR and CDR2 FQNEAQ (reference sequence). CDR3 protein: CASSHFSTPANYGYTF. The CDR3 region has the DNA TGTGCCAGCAGCCACTTCTCGACTCCCGCTAACTATGGCTACACCTTC. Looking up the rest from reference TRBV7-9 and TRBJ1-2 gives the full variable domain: DTGVSQNPRHKITKRGQNVTFRCDPISEHNRLYWYRQTLGQGPEFLTYFQNEAQLEKSRLLSDRFSAERPKGSFSTLEIQRTEQGDSAMYLCASSHFSTPANYGYTFGSGTRLTVV.

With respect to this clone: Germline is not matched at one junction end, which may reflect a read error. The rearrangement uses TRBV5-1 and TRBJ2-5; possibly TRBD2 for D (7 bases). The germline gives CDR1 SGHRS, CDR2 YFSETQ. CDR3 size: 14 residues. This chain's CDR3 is CASSLGGPGETQYF. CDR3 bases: TGCGCCAGCAGTTTGGGGGGGCCTGGGGAGACCCAGTACTTC.

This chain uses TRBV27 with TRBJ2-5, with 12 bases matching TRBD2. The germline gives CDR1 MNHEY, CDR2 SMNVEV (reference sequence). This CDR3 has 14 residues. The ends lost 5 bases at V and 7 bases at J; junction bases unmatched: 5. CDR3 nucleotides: TGTGCCAGCAGTGGGTCTAGCGGGGGGGGGACCCAGTACTTC. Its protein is CASSGSSGGGTQYF.

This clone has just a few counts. CDR3 sequence: CASSSGRGHQPQHF. Written as DNA, the CDR3 is TGTGCCAGCAGTTCCGGGAGGGGACATCAGCCCCAGCATTTT. The V and J genes are TRBV6-5 and TRBJ1-5; maybe TRBD1 (5 bases). The CDR3 has 14 amino acids. CDR1 is MNHEY, CDR2 SVGAGI, per germline. The V end lost 4 bases, the J end lost 5 bases, and 12 bases lay between the germline ends.

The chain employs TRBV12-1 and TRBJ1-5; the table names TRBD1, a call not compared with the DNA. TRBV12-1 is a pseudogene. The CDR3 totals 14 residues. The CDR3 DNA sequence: TGTGCCAGCAGCCAACAGGGGAAGAATCAGCCCCAGCATTTT. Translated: CASSQQGKNQPQHF.

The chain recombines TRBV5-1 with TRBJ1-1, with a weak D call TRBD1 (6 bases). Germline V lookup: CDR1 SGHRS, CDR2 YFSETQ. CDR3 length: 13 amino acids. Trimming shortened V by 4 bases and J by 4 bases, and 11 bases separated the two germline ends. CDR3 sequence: CASSPQGLTEAFF. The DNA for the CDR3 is TGCGCCAGCAGCCCTCAGGGGCTCACTGAAGCTTTCTTT.

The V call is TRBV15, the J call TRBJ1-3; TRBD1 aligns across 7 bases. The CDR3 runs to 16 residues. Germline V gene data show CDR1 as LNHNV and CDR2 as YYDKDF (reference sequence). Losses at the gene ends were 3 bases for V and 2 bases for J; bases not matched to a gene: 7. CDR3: CATSRGQILAGNTIYF. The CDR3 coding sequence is TGTGCCACCAGCAGGGGACAGATCCTAGCTGGAAACACCATATATTTT.

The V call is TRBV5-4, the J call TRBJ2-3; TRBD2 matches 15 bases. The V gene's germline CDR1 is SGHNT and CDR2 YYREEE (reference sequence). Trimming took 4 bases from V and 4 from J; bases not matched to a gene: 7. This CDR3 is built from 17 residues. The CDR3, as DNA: TGTGCCAGCAGCGGCGGGACTAGCGGGGGGAGGGCAGATACGCAGTATTTT. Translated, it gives CASSGGTSGGRADTQYF.

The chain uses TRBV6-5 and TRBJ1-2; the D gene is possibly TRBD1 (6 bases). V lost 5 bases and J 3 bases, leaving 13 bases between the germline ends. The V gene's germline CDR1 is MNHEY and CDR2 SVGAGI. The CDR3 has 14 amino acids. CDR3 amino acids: CASSTGHRDYGYTF. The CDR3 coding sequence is TGTGCCAGCAGTACCGGTCACAGGGACTATGGCTACACCTTC.

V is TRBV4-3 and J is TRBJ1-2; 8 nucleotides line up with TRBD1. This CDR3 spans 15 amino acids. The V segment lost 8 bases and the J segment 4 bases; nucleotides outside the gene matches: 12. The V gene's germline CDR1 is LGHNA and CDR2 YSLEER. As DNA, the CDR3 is TGCGCCAGCGCCGGGACAGGTCTTAGTCTCTATGGCTACACCTTC. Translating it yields CASAGTGLSLYGYTF.

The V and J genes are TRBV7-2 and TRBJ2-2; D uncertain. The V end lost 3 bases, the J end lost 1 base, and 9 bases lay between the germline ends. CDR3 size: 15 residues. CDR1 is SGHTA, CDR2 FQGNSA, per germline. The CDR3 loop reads CASSLLGQNTGELFF. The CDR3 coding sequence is TGTGCCAGCAGCTTGCTAGGTCAGAACACCGGGGAGCTGTTTTTT.

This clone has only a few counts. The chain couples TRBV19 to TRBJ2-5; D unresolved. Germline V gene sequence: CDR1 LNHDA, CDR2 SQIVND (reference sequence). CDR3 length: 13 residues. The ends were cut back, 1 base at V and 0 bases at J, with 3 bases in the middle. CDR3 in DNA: TGTGCCAGTAGTATAGCATACCAAGAGACCCAGTACTTC. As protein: CASSIAYQETQYF. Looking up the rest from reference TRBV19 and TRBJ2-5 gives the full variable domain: DGGITQSPKYLFRKEGQNVTLSCEQNLNHDAMYWYRQDPGQGLRLIYYSQIVNDFQKGDIAEGYSVSREKKESFPLTVTSAQKNPTAFYLCASSIAYQETQYFGPGTRLLVL.

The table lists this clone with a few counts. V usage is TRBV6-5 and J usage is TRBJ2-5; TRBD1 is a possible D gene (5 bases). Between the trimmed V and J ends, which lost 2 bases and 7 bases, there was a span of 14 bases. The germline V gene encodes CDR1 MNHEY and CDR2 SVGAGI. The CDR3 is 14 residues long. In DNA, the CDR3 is TGTGCCAGCAGTTACCAGGGCAGAGTGGGGACCCAGTACTTC. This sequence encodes CASSYQGRVGTQYF.

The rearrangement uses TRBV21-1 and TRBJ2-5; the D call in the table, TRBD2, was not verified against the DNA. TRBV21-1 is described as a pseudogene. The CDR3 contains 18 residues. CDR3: CASSRGGLVGSVEETQYF. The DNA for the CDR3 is TGTGCCAGCAGCAGGGGGGGGTTAGTAGGGTCGGTCGAAGAGACCCAGTACTTC.

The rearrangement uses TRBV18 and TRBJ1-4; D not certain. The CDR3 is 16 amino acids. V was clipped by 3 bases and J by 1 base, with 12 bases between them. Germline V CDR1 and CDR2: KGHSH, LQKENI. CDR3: CASSPGSRGTNEKLFF. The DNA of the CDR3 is TGTGCCAGCTCACCGGGGTCCCGGGGAACTAATGAAAAACTGTTTTTT.

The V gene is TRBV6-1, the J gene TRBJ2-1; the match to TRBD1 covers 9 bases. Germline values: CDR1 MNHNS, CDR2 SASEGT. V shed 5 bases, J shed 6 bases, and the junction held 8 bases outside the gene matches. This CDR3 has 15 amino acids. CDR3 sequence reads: CASSRDRDDRNEQFF. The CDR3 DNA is TGTGCCAGCAGTAGGGACAGGGATGATCGCAATGAGCAGTTCTTC.

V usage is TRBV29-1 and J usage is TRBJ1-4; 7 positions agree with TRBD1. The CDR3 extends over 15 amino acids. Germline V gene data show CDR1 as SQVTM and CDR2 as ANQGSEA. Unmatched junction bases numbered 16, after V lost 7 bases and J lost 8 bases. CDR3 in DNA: TGCAGCGCCTTACTAACGACAGGGTCGGGGGAAAAACTGTTTTTT. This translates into CSALLTTGSGEKLFF.

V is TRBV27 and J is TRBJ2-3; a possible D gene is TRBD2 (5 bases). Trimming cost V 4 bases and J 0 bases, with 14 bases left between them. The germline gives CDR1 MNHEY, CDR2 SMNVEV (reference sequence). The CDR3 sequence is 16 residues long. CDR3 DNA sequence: TGTGCCAGCAGTTCGCAGGACTGGGCCAGCACAGATACGCAGTATTTT. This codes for CASSSQDWASTDTQYF.

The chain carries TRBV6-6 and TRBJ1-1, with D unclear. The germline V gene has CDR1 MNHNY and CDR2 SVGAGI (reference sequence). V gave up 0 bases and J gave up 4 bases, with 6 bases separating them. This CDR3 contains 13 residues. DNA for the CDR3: TGTGCCAGCAGTTACTCGAGAGGCACTGAAGCTTTCTTT. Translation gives CASSYSRGTEAFF.

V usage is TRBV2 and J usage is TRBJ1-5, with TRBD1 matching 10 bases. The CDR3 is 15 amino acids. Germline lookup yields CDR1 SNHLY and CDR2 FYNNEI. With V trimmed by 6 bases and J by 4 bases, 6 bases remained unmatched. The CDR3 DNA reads TGTGCCAGCAGATCGGGACAGGGGCCTAATCAGCCCCAGCATTTT. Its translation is CASRSGQGPNQPQHF.

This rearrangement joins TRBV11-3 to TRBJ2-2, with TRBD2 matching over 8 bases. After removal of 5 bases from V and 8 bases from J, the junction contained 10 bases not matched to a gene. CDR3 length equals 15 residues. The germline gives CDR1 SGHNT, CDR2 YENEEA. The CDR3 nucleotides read TGTGCCAGCAGCCCCGGGGGGGGCCTCATGGGGGAGCTGTTTTTT. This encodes CASSPGGGLMGELFF.

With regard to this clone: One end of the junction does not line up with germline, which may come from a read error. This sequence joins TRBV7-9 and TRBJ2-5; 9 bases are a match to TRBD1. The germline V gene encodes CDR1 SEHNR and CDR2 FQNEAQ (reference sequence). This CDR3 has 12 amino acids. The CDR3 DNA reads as TGTTCCAGCAGCCCTACCGACAGGGGGAAGTACTTC. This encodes CSSSPTDRGKYF. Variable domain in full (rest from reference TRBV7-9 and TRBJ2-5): DTGVSQNPRHKITKRGQNVTFRCDPISEHNRLYWYRQTLGQGPEFLTYFQNEAQLEKSRLLSDRFSAERPKGSFSTLEIQRTEQGDSAMYLCSSSPTDRGKYFGPGTRLLVL.